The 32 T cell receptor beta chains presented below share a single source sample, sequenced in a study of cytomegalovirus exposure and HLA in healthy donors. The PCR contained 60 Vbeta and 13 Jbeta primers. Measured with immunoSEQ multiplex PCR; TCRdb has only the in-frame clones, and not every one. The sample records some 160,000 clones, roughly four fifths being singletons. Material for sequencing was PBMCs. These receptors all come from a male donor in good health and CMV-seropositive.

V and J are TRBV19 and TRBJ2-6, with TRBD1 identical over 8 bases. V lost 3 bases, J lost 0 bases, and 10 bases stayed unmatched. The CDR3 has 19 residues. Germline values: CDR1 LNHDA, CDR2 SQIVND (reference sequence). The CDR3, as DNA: TGTGCCAGTAGTATCCACAGGGGGACAGCCAGCTCTGGGGCCAACGTCCTGACTTTC. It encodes CASSIHRGTASSGANVLTF. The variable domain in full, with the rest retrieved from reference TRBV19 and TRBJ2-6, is DGGITQSPKYLFRKEGQNVTLSCEQNLNHDAMYWYRQDPGQGLRLIYYSQIVNDFQKGDIAEGYSVSREKKESFPLTVTSAQKNPTAFYLCASSIHRGTASSGANVLTFGAGSRLTVL.

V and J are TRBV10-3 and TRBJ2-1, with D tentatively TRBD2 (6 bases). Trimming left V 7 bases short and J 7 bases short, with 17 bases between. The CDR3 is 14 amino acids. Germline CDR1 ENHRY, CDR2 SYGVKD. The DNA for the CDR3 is TGTGCCATCAACGCCCGGGACTCAGATAATGAGCAGTTCTTC. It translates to CAINARDSDNEQFF.

The CDR3 region has the DNA TGTGCCAGCAGCGCGGGGGGGAACACAGATACGCAGTATTTT. This sequence encodes CASSAGGNTDTQYF. This chain links TRBV9 with TRBJ2-3, with 8 bases lining up with TRBD2. CDR1 is SGDLS and CDR2 is YYNGEE in the germline V gene. J was trimmed by 2 bases and V by 3 bases; bases with no gene match: 2. There are 14 residues in the CDR3.

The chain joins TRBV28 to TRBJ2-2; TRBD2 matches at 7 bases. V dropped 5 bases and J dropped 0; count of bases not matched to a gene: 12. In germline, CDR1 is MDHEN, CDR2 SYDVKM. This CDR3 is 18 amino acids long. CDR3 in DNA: TGTGCCAGCAGTCTCTCTAGCGGAAACTTTGCGAACACCGGGGAGCTGTTTTTT. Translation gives CASSLSSGNFANTGELFF.

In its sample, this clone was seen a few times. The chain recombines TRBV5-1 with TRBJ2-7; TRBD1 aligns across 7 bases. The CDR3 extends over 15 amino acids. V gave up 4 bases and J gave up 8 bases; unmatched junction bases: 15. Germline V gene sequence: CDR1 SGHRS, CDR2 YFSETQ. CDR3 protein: CASSLSGQEAGKQYF. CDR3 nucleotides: TGCGCCAGCAGCCTATCTGGACAGGAAGCAGGGAAGCAGTACTTC. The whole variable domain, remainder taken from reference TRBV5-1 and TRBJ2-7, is KAGVTQTPRYLIKTRGQQVTLSCSPISGHRSVSWYQQTPGQGLQFLFEYFSETQRNKGNFPGRFSGRQFSNSRSEMNVSTLELGDSALYLCASSLSGQEAGKQYFGPGTRLTVT.

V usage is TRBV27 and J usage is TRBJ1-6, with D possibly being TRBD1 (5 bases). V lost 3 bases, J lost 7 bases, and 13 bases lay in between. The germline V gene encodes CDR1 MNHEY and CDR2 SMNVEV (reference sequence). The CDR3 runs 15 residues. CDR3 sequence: CASSFWGEQNSPLHF. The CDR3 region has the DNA TGTGCCAGCAGTTTCTGGGGGGAACAAAATTCACCCCTCCACTTT.

The CDR3 sequence: CASSLSPLALGSDTQYF. Here the CDR3 DNA reads TGTGCCAGCAGTTTATCCCCACTAGCGTTGGGAAGTGATACGCAGTATTTT. This chain connects TRBV27 to TRBJ2-3, with 7 bases that match TRBD2. This CDR3 comprises 17 residues. The V gene end was trimmed by 0 bases and the J gene end by 6 bases; junction bases not matched to a gene: 12. Germline-derived CDR1 and CDR2 are MNHEY and SMNVEV (reference sequence).

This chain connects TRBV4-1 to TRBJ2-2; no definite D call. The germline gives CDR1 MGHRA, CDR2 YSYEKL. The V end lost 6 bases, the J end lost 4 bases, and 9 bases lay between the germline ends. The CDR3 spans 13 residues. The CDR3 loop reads CASRKSGTGELFF. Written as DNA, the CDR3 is TGCGCCAGCAGGAAGTCGGGCACCGGGGAGCTGTTTTTT.

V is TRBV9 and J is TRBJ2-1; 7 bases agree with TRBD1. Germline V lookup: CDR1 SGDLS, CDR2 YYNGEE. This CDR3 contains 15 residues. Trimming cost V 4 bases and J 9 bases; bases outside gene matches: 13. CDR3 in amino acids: CASSPRQGRYAEQFF. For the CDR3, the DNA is TGTGCCAGCAGCCCCAGACAGGGTAGGTACGCTGAGCAGTTCTTC.

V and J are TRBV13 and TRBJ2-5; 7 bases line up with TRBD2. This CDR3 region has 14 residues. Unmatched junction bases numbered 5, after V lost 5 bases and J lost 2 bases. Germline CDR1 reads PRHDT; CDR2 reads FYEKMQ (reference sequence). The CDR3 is CASSIGLEQETQYF. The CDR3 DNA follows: TGTGCCAGCAGCATCGGACTAGAACAAGAGACCCAGTACTTC.

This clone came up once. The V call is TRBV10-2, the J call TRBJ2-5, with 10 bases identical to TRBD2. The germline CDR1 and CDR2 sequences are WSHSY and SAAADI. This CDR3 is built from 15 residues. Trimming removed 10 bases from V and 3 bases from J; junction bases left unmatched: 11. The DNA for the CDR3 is TGCGCCACGGCCGGACTAGCGGTTGTGGAAGAGACCCAGTACTTC. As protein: CATAGLAVVEETQYF.

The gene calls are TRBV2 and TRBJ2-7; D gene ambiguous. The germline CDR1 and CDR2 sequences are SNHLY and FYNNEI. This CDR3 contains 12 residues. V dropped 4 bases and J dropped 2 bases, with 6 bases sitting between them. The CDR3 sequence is CASSVGPYEQYF. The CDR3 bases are TGTGCCAGCAGTGTCGGTCCCTACGAGCAGTACTTC.

This CDR3 is CASSPNAILNEKLFF. CDR3 bases: TGTGCCAGCAGTCCGAACGCTATCCTTAATGAAAAACTGTTTTTT. The chain links TRBV27 to TRBJ1-4, with D hard to call. The germline V gene encodes CDR1 MNHEY and CDR2 SMNVEV (reference sequence). The CDR3 contains 15 residues. V was shortened by 5 bases and J by 4 bases, with 14 bases between the two germline ends.

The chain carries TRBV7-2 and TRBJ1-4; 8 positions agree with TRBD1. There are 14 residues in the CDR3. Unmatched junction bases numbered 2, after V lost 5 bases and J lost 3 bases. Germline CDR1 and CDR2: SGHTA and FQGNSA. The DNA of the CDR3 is TGTGCCAGCAGCCAGGGGGCGGCTAATGAAAAACTGTTTTTT. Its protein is CASSQGAANEKLFF.

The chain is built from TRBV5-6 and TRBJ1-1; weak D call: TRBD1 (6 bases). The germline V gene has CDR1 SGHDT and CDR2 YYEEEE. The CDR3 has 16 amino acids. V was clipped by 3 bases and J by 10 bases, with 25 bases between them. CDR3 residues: CASSSRYNRVVGVAFF. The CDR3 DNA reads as TGTGCCAGCAGCTCACGTTACAACAGGGTGGTCGGGGTAGCTTTCTTT.

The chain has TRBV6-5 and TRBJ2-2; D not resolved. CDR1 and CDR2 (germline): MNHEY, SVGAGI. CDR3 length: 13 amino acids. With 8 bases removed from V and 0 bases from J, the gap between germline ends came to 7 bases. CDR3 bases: TGTGCCAGCCGGTACGCGAACACCGGGGAGCTGTTTTTT. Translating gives CASRYANTGELFF.

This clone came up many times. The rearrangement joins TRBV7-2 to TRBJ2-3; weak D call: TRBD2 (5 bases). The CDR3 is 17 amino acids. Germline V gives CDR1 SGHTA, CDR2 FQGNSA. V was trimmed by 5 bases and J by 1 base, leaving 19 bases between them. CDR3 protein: CASSQGPWAEGTDTQYF. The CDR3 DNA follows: TGTGCCAGCAGCCAAGGGCCTTGGGCGGAGGGCACAGATACGCAGTATTTT.

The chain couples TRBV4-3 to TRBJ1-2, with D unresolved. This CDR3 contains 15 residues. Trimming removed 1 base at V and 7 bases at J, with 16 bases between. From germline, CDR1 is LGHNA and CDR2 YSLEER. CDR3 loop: CASSQGMGPEGGYTF. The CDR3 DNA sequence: TGCGCCAGCAGCCAAGGCATGGGCCCCGAGGGTGGCTACACCTTC.

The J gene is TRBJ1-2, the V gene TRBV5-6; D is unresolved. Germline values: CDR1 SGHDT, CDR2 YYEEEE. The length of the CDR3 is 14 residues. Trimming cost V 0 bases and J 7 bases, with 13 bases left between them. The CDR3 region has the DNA TGTGCCAGCAGCTTGGGGCAGGTCGTCGGTGGCTACACCTTC. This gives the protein CASSLGQVVGGYTF.

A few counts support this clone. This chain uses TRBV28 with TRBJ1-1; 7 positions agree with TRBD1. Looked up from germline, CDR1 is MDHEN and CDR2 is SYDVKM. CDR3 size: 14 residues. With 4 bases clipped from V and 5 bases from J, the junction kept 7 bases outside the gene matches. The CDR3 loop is CASSSGGMETEAFF. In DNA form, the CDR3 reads TGTGCCAGCAGTTCAGGGGGGATGGAGACTGAAGCTTTCTTT.

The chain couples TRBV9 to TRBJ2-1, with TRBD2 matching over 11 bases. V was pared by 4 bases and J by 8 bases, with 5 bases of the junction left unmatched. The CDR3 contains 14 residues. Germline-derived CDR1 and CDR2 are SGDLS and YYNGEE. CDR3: CASSLAGGRDEQFF. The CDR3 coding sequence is TGTGCCAGCAGCCTAGCGGGAGGTCGCGATGAGCAGTTCTTC.

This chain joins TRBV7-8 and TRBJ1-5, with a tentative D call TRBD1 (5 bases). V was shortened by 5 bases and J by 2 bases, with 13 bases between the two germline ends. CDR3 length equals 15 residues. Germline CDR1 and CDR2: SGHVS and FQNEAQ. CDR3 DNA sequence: TGTGCCAGCAGCCCGGCCAGGGTTGGCAATCAGCCCCAGCATTTT. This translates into CASSPARVGNQPQHF.

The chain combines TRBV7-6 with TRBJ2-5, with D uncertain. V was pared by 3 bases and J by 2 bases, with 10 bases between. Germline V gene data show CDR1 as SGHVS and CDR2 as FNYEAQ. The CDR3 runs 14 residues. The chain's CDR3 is CASSFRPGQETQYF. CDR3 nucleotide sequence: TGTGCCAGCAGCTTCAGGCCCGGACAAGAGACCCAGTACTTC.

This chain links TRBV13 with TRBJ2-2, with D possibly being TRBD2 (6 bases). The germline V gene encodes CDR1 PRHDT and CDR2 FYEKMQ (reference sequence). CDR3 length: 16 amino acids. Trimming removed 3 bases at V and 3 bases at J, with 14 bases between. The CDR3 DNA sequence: TGTGCCAGCAGCTTCGGGGTAGCGGTTTACACCGGGGAGCTGTTTTTT. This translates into CASSFGVAVYTGELFF.

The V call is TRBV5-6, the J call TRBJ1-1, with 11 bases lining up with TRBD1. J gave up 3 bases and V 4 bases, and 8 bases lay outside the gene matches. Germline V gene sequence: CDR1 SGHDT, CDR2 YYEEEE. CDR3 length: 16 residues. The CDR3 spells CASSQGDRGLYTEAFF. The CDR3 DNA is TGTGCCAGCAGCCAAGGGGACAGGGGGTTATACACTGAAGCTTTCTTT.

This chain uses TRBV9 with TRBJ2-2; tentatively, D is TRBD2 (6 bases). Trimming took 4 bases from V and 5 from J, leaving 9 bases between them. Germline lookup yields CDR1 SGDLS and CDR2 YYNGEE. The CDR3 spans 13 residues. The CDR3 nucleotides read TGTGCCAGCAGCCCTCGGGGGACCGGGGAGCTGTTTTTT. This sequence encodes CASSPRGTGELFF.

CDR3 amino acids: CASSLARGGSGAVEQYF. As DNA, the CDR3 is TGTGCCAGCAGCTTAGCGCGGGGGGGTAGCGGGGCAGTCGAGCAGTACTTC. The chain is built from TRBV7-8 and TRBJ2-7, with TRBD2 matching 9 bases. Losses at the gene ends were 0 bases for V and 6 bases for J; bases not matched to a gene: 12. Looked up from germline, CDR1 is SGHVS and CDR2 is FQNEAQ. The CDR3 is made up of 17 amino acids. Full variable domain (rest looked up from reference TRBV7-8 and TRBJ2-7): GAGVSQSPRYKVAKRGQDVALRCDPISGHVSLFWYQQALGQGPEFLTYFQNEAQLDKSGLPSDRFFAERPEGSVSTLKIQRTQQEDSAVYLCASSLARGGSGAVEQYFGPGTRLTVT.

The CDR3 region has the DNA TGTGCCAGCATTGAACACAACTCTGGAAACACCATATATTTT. Amino acids: CASIEHNSGNTIYF. The chain couples TRBV28 to TRBJ1-3, with D unresolved. The V end was cut by 7 bases, the J end by 0 bases, with 10 bases between. The length of the CDR3 is 14 residues. Germline V lookup: CDR1 MDHEN, CDR2 SYDVKM.

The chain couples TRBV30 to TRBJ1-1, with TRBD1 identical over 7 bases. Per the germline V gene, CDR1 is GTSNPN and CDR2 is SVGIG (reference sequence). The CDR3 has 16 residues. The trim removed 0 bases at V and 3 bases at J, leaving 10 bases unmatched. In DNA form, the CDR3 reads TGTGCCTGGAGTGTACCGGGCAGGGGGATTGACACTGAAGCTTTCTTT. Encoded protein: CAWSVPGRGIDTEAFF.

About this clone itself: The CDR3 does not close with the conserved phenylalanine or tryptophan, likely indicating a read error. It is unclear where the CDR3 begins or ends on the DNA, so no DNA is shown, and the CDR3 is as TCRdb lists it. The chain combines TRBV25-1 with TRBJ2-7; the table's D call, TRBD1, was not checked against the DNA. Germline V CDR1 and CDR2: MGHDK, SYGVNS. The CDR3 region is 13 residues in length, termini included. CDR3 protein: CASSATHGHRLSI.

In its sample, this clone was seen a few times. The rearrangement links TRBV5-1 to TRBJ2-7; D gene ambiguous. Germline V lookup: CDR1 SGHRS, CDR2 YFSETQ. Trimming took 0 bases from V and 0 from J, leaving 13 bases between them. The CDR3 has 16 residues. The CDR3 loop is CASSLDVRVNSYEQYF. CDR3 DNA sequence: TGCGCCAGCAGCTTGGATGTCCGGGTGAACTCCTACGAGCAGTACTTC.

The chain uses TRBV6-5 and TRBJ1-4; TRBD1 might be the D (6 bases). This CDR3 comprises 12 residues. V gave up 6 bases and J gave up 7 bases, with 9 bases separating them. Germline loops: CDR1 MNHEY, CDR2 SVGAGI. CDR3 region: CASRKQGEKLFF. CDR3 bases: TGTGCCAGCAGGAAACAGGGTGAAAAACTGTTTTTT.